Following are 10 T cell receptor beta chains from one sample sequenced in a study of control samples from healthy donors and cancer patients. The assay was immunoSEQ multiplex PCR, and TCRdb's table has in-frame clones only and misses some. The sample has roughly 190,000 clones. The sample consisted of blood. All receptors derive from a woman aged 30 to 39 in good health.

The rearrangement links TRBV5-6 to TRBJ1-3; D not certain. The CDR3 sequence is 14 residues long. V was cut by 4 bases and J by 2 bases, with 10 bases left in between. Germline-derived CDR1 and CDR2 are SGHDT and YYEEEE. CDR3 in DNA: TGTGCCAGCAGCACGGACGACCCTGGAAACACCATATATTTT. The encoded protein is CASSTDDPGNTIYF.

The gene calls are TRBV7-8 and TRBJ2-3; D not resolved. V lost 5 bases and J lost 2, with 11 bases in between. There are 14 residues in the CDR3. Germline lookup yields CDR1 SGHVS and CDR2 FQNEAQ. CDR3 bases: TGTGCCAGCAGCCCCGAGGCTTACACAGATACGCAGTATTTT. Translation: CASSPEAYTDTQYF.

The CDR3 spells CAISDVAGTTDTQYF. In nucleotides, the CDR3 is TGTGCCATCAGTGATGTAGCGGGGACCACAGATACGCAGTATTTT. The chain carries TRBV10-3 and TRBJ2-3; 8 bases match TRBD2. V gave up 3 bases and J gave up 2 bases; unmatched junction bases: 4. Germline V gives CDR1 ENHRY, CDR2 SYGVKD. This CDR3 is built from 15 residues.

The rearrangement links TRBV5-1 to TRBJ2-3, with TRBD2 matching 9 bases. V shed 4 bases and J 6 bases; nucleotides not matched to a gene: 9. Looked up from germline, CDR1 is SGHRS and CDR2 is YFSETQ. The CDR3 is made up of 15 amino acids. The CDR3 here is CASSLSGGSQDTQYF. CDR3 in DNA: TGCGCCAGCAGCCTGAGCGGGGGGTCCCAGGATACGCAGTATTTT.

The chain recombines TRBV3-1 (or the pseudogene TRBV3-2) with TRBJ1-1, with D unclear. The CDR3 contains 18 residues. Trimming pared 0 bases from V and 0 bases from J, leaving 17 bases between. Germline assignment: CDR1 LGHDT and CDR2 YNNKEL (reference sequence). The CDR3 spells CASSQEIAAQAMNTEAFF. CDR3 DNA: TGTGCCAGCAGCCAAGAAATCGCAGCGCAGGCCATGAACACTGAAGCTTTCTTT.

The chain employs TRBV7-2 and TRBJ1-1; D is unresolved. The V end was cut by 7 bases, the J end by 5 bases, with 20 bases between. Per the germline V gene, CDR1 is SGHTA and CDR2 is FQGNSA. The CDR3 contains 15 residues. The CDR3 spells CASTSTPQGRTEAFF. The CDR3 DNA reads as TGTGCCAGCACCTCCACCCCCCAAGGACGGACTGAAGCTTTCTTT.

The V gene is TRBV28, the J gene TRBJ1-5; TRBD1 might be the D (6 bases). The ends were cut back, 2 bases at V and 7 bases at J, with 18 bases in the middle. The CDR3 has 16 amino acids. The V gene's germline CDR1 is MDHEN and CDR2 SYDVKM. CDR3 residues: CASSLAGSNGGQPQHF. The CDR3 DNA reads TGTGCCAGCAGTTTAGCTGGGAGCAACGGGGGCCAGCCCCAGCATTTT.

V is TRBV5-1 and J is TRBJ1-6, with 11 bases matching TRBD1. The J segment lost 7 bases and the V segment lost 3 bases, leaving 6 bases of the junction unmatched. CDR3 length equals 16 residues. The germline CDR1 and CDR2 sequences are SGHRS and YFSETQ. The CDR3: CASSSIGQGANSPLHF. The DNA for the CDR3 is TGCGCCAGCAGCTCTATAGGACAGGGGGCCAATTCACCCCTCCACTTT. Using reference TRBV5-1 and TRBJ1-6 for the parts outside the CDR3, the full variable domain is KAGVTQTPRYLIKTRGQQVTLSCSPISGHRSVSWYQQTPGQGLQFLFEYFSETQRNKGNFPGRFSGRQFSNSRSEMNVSTLELGDSALYLCASSSIGQGANSPLHFGNGTRLTVT.

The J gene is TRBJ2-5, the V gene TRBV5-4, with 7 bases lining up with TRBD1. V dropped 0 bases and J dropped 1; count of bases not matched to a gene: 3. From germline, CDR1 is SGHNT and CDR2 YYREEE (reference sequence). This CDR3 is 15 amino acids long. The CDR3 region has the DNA TGTGCCAGCAGCTTGGGACAGGGCATCCAAGAGACCCAGTACTTC. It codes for CASSLGQGIQETQYF. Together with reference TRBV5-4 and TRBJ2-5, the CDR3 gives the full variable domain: ETGVTQSPTHLIKTRGQQVTLRCSSQSGHNTVSWYQQALGQGPQFIFQYYREEENGRGNFPPRFSGLQFPNYSSELNVNALELDDSALYLCASSLGQGIQETQYFGPGTRLLVL.

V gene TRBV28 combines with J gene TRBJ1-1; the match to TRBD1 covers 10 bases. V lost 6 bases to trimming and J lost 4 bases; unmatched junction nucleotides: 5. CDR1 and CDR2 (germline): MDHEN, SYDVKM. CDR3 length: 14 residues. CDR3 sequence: CASSSGQGSTEAFF. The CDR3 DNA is TGTGCCAGCAGCTCGGGACAGGGGTCCACTGAAGCTTTCTTT.